The entry below gives a single T cell receptor (beta chain) sequence along with its context. What it binds is unknown. The data were produced by immunoSEQ multiplex PCR, yet TCRdb's version contains in-frame clones alone and is incomplete. Of 75,000 to 100,000 clones listed, less than 90% are singletons. This sample stems from a study of graft-versus-host responses after intestinal transplantation. The overall study: Recipients across the board were started on anti-thymocyte globulin induction, then kept on tacrolimus and steroids for roughly 3 years.

CDR3 length: 16 amino acids. V lost 2 bases to trimming and J lost 2 bases; unmatched junction nucleotides: 6. The germline V gene encodes CDR1 MGHRA and CDR2 YSYEKL. This specimen was unstimulated CD8+ T cells sorted from spleen or lymph node cells, taken before intestinal transplant. The receptor comes from a human donor who received an intestinal transplant. V gene TRBV4-1 combines with J gene TRBJ2-5; 9 bases map to TRBD1. The CDR3: CASSQYDRGGQETQYF. As DNA, the CDR3 is TGCGCCAGCAGCCAATACGACAGGGGGGGGCAAGAGACCCAGTACTTC.